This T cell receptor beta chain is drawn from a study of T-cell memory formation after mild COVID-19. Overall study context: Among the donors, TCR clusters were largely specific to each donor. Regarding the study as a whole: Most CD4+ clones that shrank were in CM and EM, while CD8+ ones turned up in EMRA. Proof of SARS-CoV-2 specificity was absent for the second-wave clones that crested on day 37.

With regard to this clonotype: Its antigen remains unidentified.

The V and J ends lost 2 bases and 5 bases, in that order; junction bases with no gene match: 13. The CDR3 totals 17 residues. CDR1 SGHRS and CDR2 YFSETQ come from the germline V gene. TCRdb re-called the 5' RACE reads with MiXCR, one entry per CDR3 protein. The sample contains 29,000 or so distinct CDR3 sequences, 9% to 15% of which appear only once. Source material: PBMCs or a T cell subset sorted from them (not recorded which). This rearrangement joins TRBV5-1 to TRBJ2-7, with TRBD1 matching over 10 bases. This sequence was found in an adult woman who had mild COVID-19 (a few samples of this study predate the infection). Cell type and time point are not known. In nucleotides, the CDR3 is TGCGCCAGCAGCTTAGCTTTACCGGGACAGGGGCGACACGAGCAGTACTTC. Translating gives CASSLALPGQGRHEQYF.